What follows describes a single TCR beta chain. The sample carries other DNA sequences with the same CDR3. This sample is drawn from a study of T cell changes during pregnancy in multiple sclerosis. With 4 bases removed from V and 5 bases from J, the gap between germline ends came to 8 bases. The CDR3 sequence is 12 residues long. Germline-derived CDR1 and CDR2 are MDHEN and SYDVKM. Sequenced by immunoSEQ multiplex PCR; TCRdb stores in-frame clones only, minus some. The sample includes about 59,000 clones, roughly 94% of them seen just once. This TCR was sampled from a female donor with multiple sclerosis, enrolled in a pregnancy study. Here the sequenced sample was CD8+ T cells from peripheral blood mononuclear cells, taken after pregnancy. This chain connects TRBV28 to TRBJ1-1, with D possibly TRBD1 on 6 matching bases. CDR3 sequence reads: CASSSQGTEAFF. In nucleotides, the CDR3 is TGTGCCAGCAGTTCACAGGGAACTGAAGCTTTCTTT.